The 15 T cell receptor beta chains below come from one sample, sequenced in a study of cytomegalovirus exposure and HLA in healthy donors. Here immunoSEQ multiplex PCR was the method, and the copy in TCRdb shows in-frame clones only, minus some. This table has around 98,000 clones, about 90% appearing once. The material sequenced was PBMCs. The origin of the receptors is a man aged 18 to 30 in good health and CMV-seropositive.

This clone appeared a few times. The chain's CDR3 is CASSSTGGEDQETQYF. In nucleotides, the CDR3 is TGTGCCAGCAGCTCGACAGGGGGCGAGGACCAAGAGACCCAGTACTTC. The chain is built from TRBV5-4 and TRBJ2-5, with 10 nucleotides matching TRBD1. This CDR3 region has 16 residues. CDR1 and CDR2 from the germline V gene are SGHNT and YYREEE (reference sequence). V trimming: 3 bases; J trimming: 0 bases; junction bases outside the gene matches: 5.

This chain connects TRBV14 to TRBJ1-2, with 7 bases matching TRBD1. CDR1 and CDR2 from the germline V gene are SGHDN and FVKESK. V lost 0 bases and J lost 5; bases outside the gene matches: 6. The CDR3 loop spans 15 amino acids. CDR3 DNA: TGTGCCAGCAGCCAAGAGACAGGGTTAAAATATGGCTACACCTTC. As protein: CASSQETGLKYGYTF.

J is TRBJ1-1 and V is TRBV4-1; D is perhaps TRBD1 (5 bases). Per the germline V gene, CDR1 is MGHRA and CDR2 is YSYEKL. CDR3 size: 14 residues. The V end lost 2 bases, the J end lost 5 bases, and 12 bases lay between the germline ends. CDR3: CASSQQGGRTEAFF. The CDR3 DNA reads TGCGCCAGCAGCCAACAGGGCGGGAGGACTGAAGCTTTCTTT.

V is TRBV9 and J is TRBJ2-2; 15 bases fit TRBD2. The J segment lost 1 base and the V segment lost 7 bases, leaving 14 bases of the junction unmatched. Looked up from germline, CDR1 is SGDLS and CDR2 is YYNGEE. The CDR3 has 20 residues. CDR3 DNA sequence: TGTGCCAGCCCCAAAAGTCCCTCGGGACTAGCGGGAGGGAACACCGGGGAGCTGTTTTTT. This sequence encodes CASPKSPSGLAGGNTGELFF.

The CDR3 region has the DNA TGCGCCAGCAGCCAAGAACAGACAGGGGTGGCAGATACGCAGTATTTT. Translated: CASSQEQTGVADTQYF. The chain uses TRBV4-1 and TRBJ2-3, with 8 bases aligning to TRBD1. Trimming at V came to 0 bases and at J to 4 bases, leaving 6 bases not matched to a gene. This CDR3 region has 16 residues. Per the germline V gene, CDR1 is MGHRA and CDR2 is YSYEKL.

The chain joins TRBV19 to TRBJ1-2; tentative D call: TRBD1 (5 bases). The CDR3 has 15 amino acids. Trimming pared 4 bases from V and 4 bases from J, leaving 16 bases between. Germline-derived CDR1 and CDR2 are LNHDA and SQIVND (reference sequence). DNA of the CDR3: TGTGCCAGTAGTACTTCCTTACAGGTTTCCTATGGCTACACCTTC. Translated: CASSTSLQVSYGYTF.

The genes are TRBV4-3 and TRBJ2-3; D is perhaps TRBD2 (6 bases). This CDR3 spans 14 amino acids. CDR1 is LGHNA, CDR2 YSLEER, per germline. Trimming shortened V by 3 bases and J by 2 bases, and 9 bases separated the two germline ends. CDR3 sequence (DNA): TGCGCCAGCAGCCAGGGGGGATTCACAGATACGCAGTATTTT. It specifies CASSQGGFTDTQYF.

The J gene is TRBJ2-3, the V gene TRBV20-1, with D tentatively TRBD2 (6 bases). The CDR3 contains 11 residues. V was shortened by 5 bases and J by 6 bases, with 9 bases between the two germline ends. The germline V gene has CDR1 DFQATT and CDR2 SNEGSKA (reference sequence). The CDR3 loop is CSASLADTQYF. The CDR3 DNA reads as TGCAGTGCTTCCCTAGCGGATACGCAGTATTTT.

The CDR3 coding sequence is TGTGCCAGCAGCCCGCAAACTAGCGGGAGCTACAATGAGCAGTTCTTC. Residues: CASSPQTSGSYNEQFF. The chain recombines TRBV9 with TRBJ2-1, with 11 bases that match TRBD2. The CDR3 extends over 16 amino acids. V trimming: 4 bases; J trimming: 3 bases; junction bases outside the gene matches: 6. Germline CDR1 and CDR2: SGDLS and YYNGEE.

The chain couples TRBV4-2 to TRBJ2-1; D is possibly TRBD1 (6 bases). Germline values: CDR1 LGHNA, CDR2 YNFKEQ. The CDR3 runs 17 residues. V gave up 5 bases and J gave up 5 bases, with 22 bases separating them. In nucleotides, the CDR3 is TGTGCCAGCAGCTTCCAGACAGGAGTTCGAAGGGACAATGAGCAGTTCTTC. Translation gives CASSFQTGVRRDNEQFF.

The rearrangement uses TRBV11-1 and TRBJ2-1; the D gene is possibly TRBD2 (5 bases). Germline lookup yields CDR1 SGHAT and CDR2 FQDESV (reference sequence). The ends were cut back, 6 bases at V and 0 bases at J, with 9 bases in the middle. The CDR3 spans 14 residues. Here the CDR3 reads CASRTRSSYNEQFF. The CDR3 region has the DNA TGTGCCAGCAGAACTAGAAGCTCCTACAATGAGCAGTTCTTC.

In nucleotides, the CDR3 is TGTGCCAGCAGGTCCACCGGGACAGGCCAAGAGACCCAGTACTTC. It translates to CASRSTGTGQETQYF. The V and J genes are TRBV28 and TRBJ2-5, with 8 positions matching TRBD1. Germline CDR1 MDHEN, CDR2 SYDVKM. This CDR3 has 15 amino acids. With 6 bases clipped from V and 1 base from J, the junction kept 7 bases outside the gene matches.

The chain has TRBV6-5 and TRBJ1-1, with D perhaps TRBD1 (6 bases). Germline assignment: CDR1 MNHEY and CDR2 SVGAGI. The V and J ends lost 6 bases and 3 bases respectively, with 14 bases between them. CDR3 length equals 14 residues. CDR3 region: CASSLQDRYTEAFF. The CDR3 coding sequence is TGTGCCAGCAGCCTACAAGACAGGTACACTGAAGCTTTCTTT.

The V call is TRBV6-6, the J call TRBJ2-1, with D tentatively TRBD2 (5 bases). V lost 10 bases and J lost 2, with 12 bases in between. The CDR3 totals 13 residues. In germline, CDR1 is MNHNY, CDR2 SVGAGI (reference sequence). The CDR3 loop reads CATSRAAYNEQFF. DNA of the CDR3: TGTGCCACGTCGAGGGCGGCCTACAATGAGCAGTTCTTC.

This clone was recorded a few times. The chain combines TRBV19 with TRBJ2-3, with unresolved D. This CDR3 spans 15 amino acids. Trimming stripped 5 bases from V and 3 bases from J, with 15 bases between. CDR1 is LNHDA, CDR2 SQIVND, per germline (reference sequence). The CDR3 region is CASSSFPSTTDTQYF. The CDR3 nucleotides read TGTGCCAGTAGTTCCTTCCCCTCGACAACAGATACGCAGTATTTT.